The 32 T cell receptor beta chains presented below share a single source sample, sequenced in a study of blood T cell repertoires in COVID-19. Some clones are missing from TCRdb's copy, which holds only in-frame ones; the method was immunoSEQ multiplex PCR. Of around 60,000 clones in the sample, roughly 90% are singletons; the top ten hold approximately 1.2%. Material for sequencing was peripheral blood. The receptors originated from a woman aged 80 or over with acute or convalescent COVID-19.

The rearrangement uses TRBV6-6 and TRBJ2-2; 8 bases are a match to TRBD1. V lost 6 bases, J lost 4 bases, and 1 base stayed unmatched. In germline, CDR1 is MNHNY, CDR2 SVGAGI (reference sequence). This CDR3 has 13 amino acids. The CDR3 reads CASRQGGTGELFF. CDR3 bases: TGTGCCAGCAGACAGGGGGGCACCGGGGAGCTGTTTTTT.

The rearrangement links TRBV6-2 or TRBV6-3 to TRBJ1-5; the match to TRBD1 covers 9 bases. This CDR3 comprises 15 residues. After removal of 5 bases from V and 6 bases from J, the junction contained 8 bases not matched to a gene. Germline CDR1 and CDR2: MNHEY and SVGEGT. DNA for the CDR3: TGTGCCAGCAGTAGTACAGGGGGCGCGATTCAGCCCCAGCATTTT. This encodes CASSSTGGAIQPQHF.

A single count supports this clone. The V and J genes are TRBV18 and TRBJ2-2, with TRBD1 matching over 7 bases. CDR1 KGHSH and CDR2 LQKENI come from the germline V gene. The V segment lost 4 bases and the J segment 6 bases; nucleotides outside the gene matches: 2. CDR3 length: 13 amino acids. The CDR3 loop is CASSQGAAGELFF. CDR3 coding DNA: TGTGCCAGCTCACAGGGGGCCGCCGGGGAGCTGTTTTTT.

The rearrangement joins TRBV5-1 to TRBJ1-1, with TRBD1 matching 7 bases. The V segment lost 4 bases and the J segment 4 bases; nucleotides outside the gene matches: 10. This CDR3 is 15 amino acids long. Germline CDR1 reads SGHRS; CDR2 reads YFSETQ. This chain's CDR3 is CASSPQTGAVTEAFF. The CDR3 DNA is TGCGCCAGCAGCCCTCAAACAGGGGCGGTCACTGAAGCTTTCTTT.

This chain links TRBV9 with TRBJ2-2; maybe TRBD2 (6 bases). The CDR3 spans 16 residues. Trimming shortened V by 3 bases and J by 0 bases, and 12 bases separated the two germline ends. CDR1 SGDLS and CDR2 YYNGEE come from the germline V gene. CDR3 sequence: CASSAGGWSNTGELFF. CDR3 DNA sequence: TGTGCCAGCAGCGCTGGAGGGTGGTCGAACACCGGGGAGCTGTTTTTT.

The chain carries TRBV6-1 and TRBJ1-5; D is uncertain. This CDR3 is 15 amino acids long. Germline lookup yields CDR1 MNHNS and CDR2 SASEGT. Between the trimmed V and J ends, which lost 0 bases and 5 bases, there was a span of 11 bases. CDR3 loop: CASSEALGGDQPQHF. The CDR3 DNA reads as TGTGCCAGCAGTGAAGCGCTTGGAGGAGATCAGCCCCAGCATTTT.

This clone was counted a few times. J is TRBJ2-7 and V is TRBV6-6; TRBD1 is a possible D gene (5 bases). The V gene lost 2 bases and the J gene lost 2 bases, with 10 bases spanning the gap. Germline-derived CDR1 and CDR2 are MNHNY and SVGAGI (reference sequence). There are 14 residues in the CDR3. CDR3 region: CASSYGGQTYEQYF. The DNA of the CDR3 is TGTGCCAGCAGTTACGGCGGACAAACCTACGAGCAGTACTTC.

The CDR3 protein is CASSSLLAGGYNEQFF. In nucleotides, the CDR3 is TGTGCCAGCAGCTCTTTACTAGCGGGGGGATACAATGAGCAGTTCTTC. The chain couples TRBV5-4 to TRBJ2-1; the match to TRBD2 covers 12 bases. In germline, CDR1 is SGHNT, CDR2 YYREEE (reference sequence). The CDR3 is made up of 16 amino acids. J lost 4 bases, V lost 3 bases, and 5 bases had no gene match.

This chain uses TRBV7-8 with TRBJ1-2, with 9 bases identical to TRBD1. Germline trimming cut 0 bases from V and 5 bases from J; bases unmatched to any gene: 4. CDR3 length equals 15 residues. Germline lookup yields CDR1 SGHVS and CDR2 FQNEAQ. The CDR3 DNA follows: TGTGCCAGCAGCTTAGCACAGGGGGCGTATTATGGCTACACCTTC. As protein: CASSLAQGAYYGYTF.

V gene TRBV6-6 combines with J gene TRBJ1-4; 9 positions agree with TRBD1. The CDR3 spans 14 residues. Germline-derived CDR1 and CDR2 are MNHNY and SVGAGI (reference sequence). The V segment lost 2 bases and the J segment 11 bases; nucleotides outside the gene matches: 6. CDR3 coding DNA: TGTGCCAGCAGTTACGGACAGGGGCGTGGGAAACTGTTTTTT. It encodes CASSYGQGRGKLFF.

This chain uses TRBV29-1 with TRBJ2-7; D possibly corresponds to TRBD1 (6 bases). The CDR3 contains 14 residues. Germline CDR1 SQVTM, CDR2 ANQGSEA. The ends were cut back, 6 bases at V and 6 bases at J, with 21 bases in the middle. This CDR3 reads CSVKLQGNWFEQYF. The CDR3 bases are TGCAGCGTCAAATTACAGGGTAATTGGTTCGAGCAGTACTTC.

This chain uses TRBV18 with TRBJ1-2, with 10 bases matching TRBD1. CDR3 length: 15 amino acids. Germline CDR1 reads KGHSH; CDR2 reads LQKENI. The V gene end was trimmed by 6 bases and the J gene end by 4 bases; junction bases not matched to a gene: 8. The CDR3 DNA is TGTGCCAGCTCCCCCGGACAGGGGGGCCTCTATGGCTACACCTTC. This codes for CASSPGQGGLYGYTF.

V usage is TRBV28 and J usage is TRBJ2-7, with D tentatively TRBD1 (5 bases). V dropped 7 bases and J dropped 6 bases, with 13 bases sitting between them. The CDR3 is 12 amino acids. Germline lookup yields CDR1 MDHEN and CDR2 SYDVKM. CDR3 sequence (DNA): TGTGCCAGCACAGGGTTGGCAGGCGAGCAGTACTTC. Translated: CASTGLAGEQYF.

The chain uses TRBV19 and TRBJ2-2, with 9 bases that match TRBD1. Germline V gene sequence: CDR1 LNHDA, CDR2 SQIVND (reference sequence). The CDR3 is 16 residues long. V shed 7 bases, J shed 4 bases, and the junction held 10 bases outside the gene matches. The CDR3 region is CASTLTGTGLTGELFF. The CDR3, as DNA: TGTGCCAGTACCTTAACCGGGACAGGGCTCACCGGGGAGCTGTTTTTT.

This clone was observed a single time. The chain is built from TRBV27 and TRBJ1-2, with 7 nucleotides matching TRBD1. V shed 6 bases and J 6 bases; nucleotides not matched to a gene: 7. From germline, CDR1 is MNHEY and CDR2 SMNVEV (reference sequence). The CDR3 runs 13 residues. In nucleotides, the CDR3 is TGTGCCAGCAGCCGACAGGGAAGCCATGGCTACACCTTC. Its protein product is CASSRQGSHGYTF.

The V gene is TRBV19, the J gene TRBJ1-2; 7 bases fit TRBD1. Looked up from germline, CDR1 is LNHDA and CDR2 is SQIVND (reference sequence). Losses at the gene ends were 6 bases for V and 5 bases for J; bases not matched to a gene: 9. The CDR3 runs to 14 residues. In DNA form, the CDR3 reads TGTGCCAGTAGGCGTGGGAGCAGGGGGTATGGCTACACCTTC. Encoded protein: CASRRGSRGYGYTF. The entire variable domain, with the rest obtained from reference TRBV19 and TRBJ1-2, is as follows: DGGITQSPKYLFRKEGQNVTLSCEQNLNHDAMYWYRQDPGQGLRLIYYSQIVNDFQKGDIAEGYSVSREKKESFPLTVTSAQKNPTAFYLCASRRGSRGYGYTFGSGTRLTVV.

This clone was recorded only once. The J gene is TRBJ2-7, the V gene TRBV12-3 or TRBV12-4; a possible D gene is TRBD2 (6 bases). Trimming took off 0 bases at V and 6 bases at J, with 6 bases between the two ends. CDR3 length: 12 residues. CDR3 in amino acids: CASSLAGGEQYF. CDR3 DNA sequence: TGTGCCAGCAGTTTAGCGGGGGGCGAGCAGTACTTC.

This clone has just a few counts. The chain links TRBV27 to TRBJ1-1; TRBD1 might be the D (5 bases). Trimming cost V 8 bases and J 1 base, with 14 bases left between them. The CDR3 extends over 14 amino acids. Per germline, CDR1 MNHEY and CDR2 SMNVEV (reference sequence). The CDR3 DNA is TGTGCCAGCCTCCCCGGGGGGACGAACACTGAAGCTTTCTTT. Its protein is CASLPGGTNTEAFF.

This clone was picked up a small number of times. The CDR3 bases are TGTGCCAGCAGCTCTCGACAGGGGCCCTACAATGAGCAGTTCTTC. This sequence encodes CASSSRQGPYNEQFF. This chain connects TRBV11-3 to TRBJ2-1; 8 bases agree with TRBD1. Germline V lookup: CDR1 SGHNT, CDR2 YENEEA. V lost 4 bases and J lost 2; bases outside the gene matches: 4. This CDR3 region has 15 residues. The full variable domain, with the rest looked up from reference TRBV11-3 and TRBJ2-1, is EAGVVQSPRYKIIEKKQPVAFWCNPISGHNTLYWYLQNLGQGPELLIRYENEEAVDDSQLPKDRFSAERLKGVDSTLKIQPAELGDSAVYLCASSSRQGPYNEQFFGPGTRLTVL.

The chain joins TRBV5-1 to TRBJ1-1; TRBD1 aligns across 11 bases. CDR1 SGHRS and CDR2 YFSETQ come from the germline V gene. The CDR3 consists of 14 residues. Trimming took 2 bases from V and 4 from J; bases not matched to a gene: 1. The CDR3 loop is CASSFGTGGTEAFF. CDR3 DNA sequence: TGCGCCAGCAGCTTTGGGACAGGGGGCACTGAAGCTTTCTTT.

This chain links TRBV7-2 with TRBJ2-1, with 7 bases aligning to TRBD2. CDR1 is SGHTA and CDR2 is FQGNSA in the germline V gene. The length of the CDR3 is 16 residues. V lost 0 bases, J lost 3 bases, and 5 bases stayed unmatched. CDR3 protein: CASSLAGGWGYNEQFF. The DNA for the CDR3 is TGTGCCAGCAGCTTAGCGGGAGGGTGGGGCTACAATGAGCAGTTCTTC.

The V and J genes are TRBV7-9 and TRBJ2-3; 12 positions match TRBD2. The germline gives CDR1 SEHNR, CDR2 FQNEAQ (reference sequence). The J segment lost 2 bases and the V segment lost 5 bases, leaving 5 bases of the junction unmatched. The CDR3 has 16 residues. In DNA form, the CDR3 reads TGTGCCAGCAGCGAACTAGCGGGAGGATACACAGATACGCAGTATTTT. It codes for CASSELAGGYTDTQYF.

The chain employs TRBV19 and TRBJ1-2; D is uncertain. Looked up from germline, CDR1 is LNHDA and CDR2 is SQIVND (reference sequence). With 1 base removed from V and 2 bases from J, the gap between germline ends came to 8 bases. This CDR3 contains 14 residues. CDR3 nucleotide sequence: TGTGCCAGTAGTATAGGTGGCACAAACTATGGCTACACCTTC. Residues: CASSIGGTNYGYTF.

CDR3 nucleotides: TGTGCCAGCAGCGCAGGGTACAGGGTCGATGAGCAGTTCTTC. Amino acid sequence: CASSAGYRVDEQFF. The chain combines TRBV7-6 with TRBJ2-1, with D possibly matching TRBD1 (6 bases). The germline CDR1 and CDR2 sequences are SGHVS and FNYEAQ. This CDR3 is 14 amino acids long. V was pared by 5 bases and J by 8 bases, with 16 bases between.

The chain couples TRBV7-3 to TRBJ1-3; D not resolved. Germline loops: CDR1 SGHTA, CDR2 FQGTGA. This CDR3 has 16 residues. V lost 5 bases and J lost 0, with 14 bases in between. The CDR3 spells CASSIGPSSSGNTIYF. The CDR3 nucleotides are TGTGCCAGCAGCATTGGGCCCAGCAGCTCTGGAAACACCATATATTTT.

This clone was seen more than once but under ten times. The chain links TRBV5-4 to TRBJ2-5; D perhaps matches TRBD2 (6 bases). Germline assignment: CDR1 SGHNT and CDR2 YYREEE (reference sequence). The CDR3 sequence is 14 residues long. Trimming removed 0 bases at V and 5 bases at J, with 11 bases between. The CDR3 reads CASSLARRGETQYF. CDR3 nucleotide sequence: TGTGCCAGCAGCTTGGCCCGGCGGGGCGAGACCCAGTACTTC.

The chain couples TRBV5-1 to TRBJ2-4, with 7 bases that match TRBD1. In germline, CDR1 is SGHRS, CDR2 YFSETQ. The V and J ends lost 3 bases and 13 bases, in that order; junction bases with no gene match: 10. The CDR3 totals 13 residues. The CDR3 DNA reads as TGCGCCAGCAGCTCCTCACCAGGGACAGCGCAGTACTTC. Amino acid sequence: CASSSSPGTAQYF.

The V gene is TRBV3-1 (or the pseudogene TRBV3-2), the J gene TRBJ2-1; 10 nucleotides agree with TRBD2. Looked up from germline, CDR1 is LGHDT and CDR2 is YNNKEL (reference sequence). The junction had 6 bases not matched to a gene; V was cut back by 3 bases and J by 7 bases. CDR3 length: 15 amino acids. CDR3 protein: CASSHLAGVVNEQFF. In DNA, the CDR3 is TGTGCCAGCAGCCATCTAGCGGGAGTGGTGAATGAGCAGTTCTTC.

V is TRBV18 and J is TRBJ1-2; a weak D match, TRBD1 (6 bases). Germline CDR1 KGHSH, CDR2 LQKENI. V dropped 6 bases and J dropped 7 bases, with 15 bases sitting between them. The CDR3 is made up of 13 amino acids. CDR3 sequence (DNA): TGTGCCAGCTCCCTCGGACAGATCATTGGCTACACCTTC. The encoded protein is CASSLGQIIGYTF.

The rearrangement joins TRBV7-2 to TRBJ1-3; D gene uncertain. From germline, CDR1 is SGHTA and CDR2 FQGNSA. Between the trimmed V and J ends, which lost 7 bases and 4 bases, there was a span of 14 bases. There are 14 residues in the CDR3. This CDR3 is CASTPQQSGNTIYF. The CDR3 nucleotides are TGTGCCAGCACCCCTCAACAGAGCGGAAACACCATATATTTT.

V usage is TRBV3-1 (or the pseudogene TRBV3-2) and J usage is TRBJ1-5; maybe TRBD1 (5 bases). Between the trimmed V and J ends, which lost 4 bases and 5 bases, there was a span of 15 bases. From germline, CDR1 is LGHDT and CDR2 YNNKEL (reference sequence). The CDR3 spans 15 residues. CDR3 protein: CASSPGGAGDQPQHF. CDR3 DNA sequence: TGTGCCAGCAGCCCCGGCGGGGCGGGGGATCAGCCCCAGCATTTT.

This clone was detected only a few times. V usage is TRBV12-3 or TRBV12-4 and J usage is TRBJ2-3; the D gene is possibly TRBD1 (5 bases). V lost 6 bases, J lost 7 bases, and 14 bases lay in between. This CDR3 is 13 amino acids long. CDR3 sequence: CASSSGQANTQYF. CDR3 DNA sequence: TGTGCCAGCAGCTCAGGACAAGCCAATACGCAGTATTTT.